The T cell receptor beta chain described here comes from a study of cytomegalovirus exposure and HLA in healthy donors. Regarding the study as a whole: Most of the TCR beta V segments (in an earlier analysis) were productive either about 87% or about 30% of the time. TCR beta chains numbering under 200 were designated cytomegalovirus-associated. V segments that were indistinguishable, TRBV6-2 and TRBV6-3 among them, were omitted from analysis.

With 60 Vbeta and 13 Jbeta primers, the PCR was carried out. The repertoire was sequenced with immunoSEQ multiplex PCR; TCRdb's copy has only in-frame clones and lacks some. The sample records 150,000 to 200,000 clones, approximately 85% being singletons. Unrecorded immune exposures were likely, despite nominal health at sampling. This clone was found a few times. Antigen unknown. Trimming took off 2 bases at V and 6 bases at J, with 10 bases between the two ends. Per the germline V gene, CDR1 is SGHVS and CDR2 is FQNEAQ. CDR3 length: 14 residues. The TCR sequence derives from a man younger than 30 in good health and CMV-seropositive. This rearrangement joins TRBV7-8 to TRBJ2-2; tentatively, D is TRBD1 (5 bases). The sequenced sample was PBMCs. CDR3 nucleotide sequence: TGTGCCAGCAGCTTATCAGTAGGGGCCGGGGAGCTGTTTTTT. Amino acids: CASSLSVGAGELFF.